This section outlines one T cell receptor beta chain sequence together with its context. These data are taken from a study of CD8 T cells in ankylosing spondylitis. CDR3 length equals 13 residues. From the 5' RACE reads, TCRdb called clonotypes with MiXCR, one entry per CDR3 protein. The sample includes 150,000 to 200,000 distinct CDR3 sequences, roughly 10% of them seen just once. Sample: blood, either unsorted or a sorted T cell fraction (not recorded which). The chain uses TRBV26 and TRBJ1-5. TRBV26 is listed as a pseudogene. The source is a male donor with ankylosing spondylitis or in good health (not recorded which). The CDR3 region has the DNA TGTGCCAGCAGGCCCGAACCCGTGGGGCCCCAGCATTTT. Amino acid sequence: CASRPEPVGPQHF.